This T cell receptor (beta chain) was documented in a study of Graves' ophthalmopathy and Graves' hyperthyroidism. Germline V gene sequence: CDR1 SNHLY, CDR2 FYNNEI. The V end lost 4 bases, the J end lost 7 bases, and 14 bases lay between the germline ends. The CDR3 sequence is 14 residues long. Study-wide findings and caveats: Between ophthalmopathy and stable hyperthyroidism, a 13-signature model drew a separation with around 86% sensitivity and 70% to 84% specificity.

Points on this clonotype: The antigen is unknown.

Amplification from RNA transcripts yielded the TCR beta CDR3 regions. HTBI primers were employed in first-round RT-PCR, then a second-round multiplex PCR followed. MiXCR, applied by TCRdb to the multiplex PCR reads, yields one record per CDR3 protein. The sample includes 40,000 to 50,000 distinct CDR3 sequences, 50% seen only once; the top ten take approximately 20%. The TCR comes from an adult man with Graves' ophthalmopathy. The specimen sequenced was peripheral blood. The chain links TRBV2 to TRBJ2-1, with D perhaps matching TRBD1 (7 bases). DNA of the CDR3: TGTGCCAGCAGTGCTTTGACAGGGACTAATGAGCAGTTCTTC. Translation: CASSALTGTNEQFF. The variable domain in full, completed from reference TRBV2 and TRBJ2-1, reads EPEVTQTPSHQVTQMGQEVILRCVPISNHLYFYWYRQILGQKVEFLVSFYNNEISEKSEIFDDQFSVERPDGSNFTLKIRSTKLEDSAMYFCASSALTGTNEQFFGPGTRLTVL.